The rows below give T cell receptor beta chains drawn from one sample of a study of cytomegalovirus exposure and HLA in healthy donors. Sequencing was performed with immunoSEQ multiplex PCR; in TCRdb, only in-frame clones are kept and a portion is missing. The repertoire consists of about 130,000 clones, with about 71% occurring once and the leading ten covering roughly 3%. The sequenced material came from PBMCs. Receptors originate from a woman aged 50 to 65 in good health and CMV-seronegative. CDR3s include the opening cysteine and the closing phenylalanine or tryptophan. A D gene is named only where the DNA matches it firmly. Size tells how often a clone was seen (once, few, many) or the class of an expanded clone, and some rows leave it out.

cdr3_nt: TGTGCCAGCAGTGACGGGTCGGCAGGGGGATTGTACGAGCAGTACTTC
cdr3_aa: CASSDGSAGGLYEQYF
v_call: TRBV25-1
cdr3_length: 16
clone_size: .
j_call: TRBJ2-7
d_call: TRBD1

cdr3_nt: TGTGCCATCAGTGATGAAGCGGGAGCTGGGGATACGCAGTATTTT
cdr3_aa: CAISDEAGAGDTQYF
v_call: TRBV10-3
cdr3_length: 15
clone_size: .
j_call: TRBJ2-3
d_call: TRBD2

cdr3_nt: TGTGCCAGCAGTGCCTCCCGCGGGGAGAGGACTTACGAGCAGTACTTC
cdr3_aa: CASSASRGERTYEQYF
v_call: TRBV27
cdr3_length: 16
clone_size: .
j_call: TRBJ2-7
d_call: .

cdr3_nt: TGCGCCAGCAGCTGGACAGGGGGCGAAAACGAGCAGTACTTC
cdr3_aa: CASSWTGGENEQYF
v_call: TRBV5-1
cdr3_length: 14
clone_size: .
j_call: TRBJ2-7
d_call: TRBD1

cdr3_nt: TGTGCCAGCAGTTCGGACAGGACCTGGGGAGGCTACACCTTC
cdr3_aa: CASSSDRTWGGYTF
v_call: TRBV6-5
cdr3_length: 14
clone_size: few
j_call: TRBJ1-2
d_call: TRBD1

cdr3_nt: TGTGCCAGCAGTGAATCTGGGGGAGGAACAGATACGCAGTATTTT
cdr3_aa: CASSESGGGTDTQYF
v_call: TRBV25-1
cdr3_length: 15
clone_size: .
j_call: TRBJ2-3
d_call: .

cdr3_nt: TGTGCCAGCAGTAGCGCTCAGGGGTTTGGCTATGGCTACACCTTC
cdr3_aa: CASSSAQGFGYGYTF
v_call: TRBV28
cdr3_length: 15
clone_size: .
j_call: TRBJ1-2
d_call: .

cdr3_nt: TGTGCCTGGAGTAACGGGGGAGGTCAGCCCCAGCATTTT
cdr3_aa: CAWSNGGGQPQHF
v_call: TRBV30
cdr3_length: 13
clone_size: .
j_call: TRBJ1-5
d_call: .

cdr3_nt: TGTGCCAGCAGCGAAAGGAGTCAGGATACGCAGTATTTT
cdr3_aa: CASSERSQDTQYF
v_call: TRBV7-9
cdr3_length: 13
clone_size: .
j_call: TRBJ2-3
d_call: .

cdr3_nt: TGCAGCGTTGGACAGGGGGAGAACATTCAGTACTTC
cdr3_aa: CSVGQGENIQYF
v_call: TRBV29-1
cdr3_length: 12
clone_size: .
j_call: TRBJ2-4
d_call: TRBD1

cdr3_nt: TGTGCCAGCAGTTTCTCTAGCACAGATACGCAGTATTTT
cdr3_aa: CASSFSSTDTQYF
v_call: TRBV27
cdr3_length: 13
clone_size: .
j_call: TRBJ2-3
d_call: .

cdr3_nt: TGTGCCAGCAGCCAAGACCGAGACAGGGGGCCGAATGAAAAACTGTTTTTT
cdr3_aa: CASSQDRDRGPNEKLFF
v_call: TRBV4-2
cdr3_length: 17
clone_size: .
j_call: TRBJ1-4
d_call: TRBD1

cdr3_nt: TGCAGCGTTGAAGCGGCGAACTACGAGCAGTACTTC
cdr3_aa: CSVEAANYEQYF
v_call: TRBV29-1
cdr3_length: 12
clone_size: .
j_call: TRBJ2-7
d_call: .

cdr3_nt: TGTGCCAGCAGTGACGGACAGGGGATCTACGAGCAGTACTTC
cdr3_aa: CASSDGQGIYEQYF
v_call: TRBV2
cdr3_length: 14
clone_size: once
j_call: TRBJ2-7
d_call: TRBD1

cdr3_nt: TGTGCCAGCAGTTTATCCCCCGGGGGGGAGGGTCGGGATGAGCAGTTCTTC
cdr3_aa: CASSLSPGGEGRDEQFF
v_call: TRBV28
cdr3_length: 17
clone_size: .
j_call: TRBJ2-1
d_call: TRBD2

cdr3_nt: TGTGCCAGCAGCCTCGCTCTGACAGGGGGGCACAATGAGCAGTTCTTC
cdr3_aa: CASSLALTGGHNEQFF
v_call: TRBV7-3
cdr3_length: 16
clone_size: .
j_call: TRBJ2-1
d_call: TRBD1

cdr3_nt: TGTTCCAGCAGCTTATACGGCGGGAGGTACGCCTACGAGCAGTACTTC
cdr3_aa: CSSSLYGGRYAYEQYF
v_call: TRBV7-9
cdr3_length: 16
clone_size: .
j_call: TRBJ2-7
d_call: TRBD2

cdr3_nt: TGTGCCGTACATGAGCTCGGACAGGGGTGGAATGAGCAGTTCTTC
cdr3_aa: CAVHELGQGWNEQFF
v_call: TRBV7-9
cdr3_length: 15
clone_size: .
j_call: TRBJ2-1
d_call: TRBD1

cdr3_nt: TGTGCCAGCAGCGCCACCGGGACTACCTACAATGAGCAGTTCTTC
cdr3_aa: CASSATGTTYNEQFF
v_call: TRBV9
cdr3_length: 15
clone_size: once
j_call: TRBJ2-1
d_call: TRBD2

cdr3_nt: TGTGCCAGCAGTTACGCAGGATTCGACACTGAAGCTTTCTTT
cdr3_aa: CASSYAGFDTEAFF
v_call: TRBV6-6
cdr3_length: 14
clone_size: few
j_call: TRBJ1-1
d_call: .